Sequencing of this T cell receptor (beta chain) was carried out in a study of T-cell memory formation after mild COVID-19. Study background: Among the donors, TCR clusters were largely specific to each donor.

There are many counts of this clonotype. TCRdb redid the calling of the 5' RACE reads with MiXCR, one entry per CDR3 protein. The table has hundreds of thousands of distinct CDR3 sequences, around 21% seen once. Germline V gene sequence: CDR1 SGHTA, CDR2 FQGNSA. The germline V and J ends were trimmed by 1 base and 2 bases, with 11 bases remaining between them. The CDR3 runs to 15 residues. The J gene is TRBJ1-2, the V gene TRBV7-2; tentative D call: TRBD1 (5 bases). This receptor was taken from an adult woman who had mild COVID-19 (a few samples of this study predate the infection). Cell type and time point are not known. Sequencing was carried out using PBMCs or a T cell subset sorted from them (not recorded which). CDR3 protein: CASSLGGPLNYGYTF. The CDR3 coding sequence is TGTGCCAGCAGCTTAGGGGGACCGCTAAACTATGGCTACACCTTC.